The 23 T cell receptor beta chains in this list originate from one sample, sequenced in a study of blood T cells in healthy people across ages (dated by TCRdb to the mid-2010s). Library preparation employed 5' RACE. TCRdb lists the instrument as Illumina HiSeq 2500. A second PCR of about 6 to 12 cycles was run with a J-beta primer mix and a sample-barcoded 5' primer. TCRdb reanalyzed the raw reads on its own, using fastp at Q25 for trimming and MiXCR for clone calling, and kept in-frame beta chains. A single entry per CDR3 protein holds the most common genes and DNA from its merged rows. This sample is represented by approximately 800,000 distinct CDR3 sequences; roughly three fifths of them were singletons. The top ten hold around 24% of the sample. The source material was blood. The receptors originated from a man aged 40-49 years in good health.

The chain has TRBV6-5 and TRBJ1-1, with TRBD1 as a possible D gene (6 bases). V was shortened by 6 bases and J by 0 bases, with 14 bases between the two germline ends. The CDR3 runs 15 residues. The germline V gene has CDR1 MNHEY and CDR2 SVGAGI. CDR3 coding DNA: TGTGCCAGCAGAAGACAGGTATGGATGAACACTGAAGCTTTCTTT. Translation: CASRRQVWMNTEAFF.

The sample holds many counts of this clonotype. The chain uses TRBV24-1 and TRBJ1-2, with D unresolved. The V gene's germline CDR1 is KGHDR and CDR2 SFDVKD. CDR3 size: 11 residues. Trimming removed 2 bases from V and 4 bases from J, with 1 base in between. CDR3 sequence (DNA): TGTGCCACCAGTGATTCCTATGGCTACACCTTC. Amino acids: CATSDSYGYTF.

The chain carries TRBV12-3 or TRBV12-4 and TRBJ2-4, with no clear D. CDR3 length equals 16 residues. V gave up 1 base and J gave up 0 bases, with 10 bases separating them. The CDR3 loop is CASSLGSILAKNIQYF. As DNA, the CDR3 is TGTGCCAGCAGTTTAGGTTCGATTTTAGCCAAAAACATTCAGTACTTC.

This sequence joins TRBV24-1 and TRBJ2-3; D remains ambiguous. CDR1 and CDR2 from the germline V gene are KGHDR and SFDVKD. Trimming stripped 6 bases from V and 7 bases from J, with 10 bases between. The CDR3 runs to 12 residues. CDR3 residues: CATSPASNTQYF. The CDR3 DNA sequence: TGTGCCACCAGTCCCGCGTCTAATACGCAGTATTTT.

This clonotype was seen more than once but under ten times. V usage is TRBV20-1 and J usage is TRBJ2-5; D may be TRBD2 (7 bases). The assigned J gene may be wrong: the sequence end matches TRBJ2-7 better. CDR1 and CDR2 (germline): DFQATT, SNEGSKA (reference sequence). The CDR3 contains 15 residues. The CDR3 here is CSAILGRGTGYEQYF. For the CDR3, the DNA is TGCAGTGCTATACTAGGGAGGGGGACGGGGTACGAGCAGTACTTC.

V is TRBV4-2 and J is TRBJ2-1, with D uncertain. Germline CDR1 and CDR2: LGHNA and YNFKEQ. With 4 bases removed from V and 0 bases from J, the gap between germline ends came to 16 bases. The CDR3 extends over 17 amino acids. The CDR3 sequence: CASSPKKDLSSYNEQFF. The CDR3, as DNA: TGTGCCAGCAGCCCAAAAAAGGACCTCTCCTCCTACAATGAGCAGTTCTTC.

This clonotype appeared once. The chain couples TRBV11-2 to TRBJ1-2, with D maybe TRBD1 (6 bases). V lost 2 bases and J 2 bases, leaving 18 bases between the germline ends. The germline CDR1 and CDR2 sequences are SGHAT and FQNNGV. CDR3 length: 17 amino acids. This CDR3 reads CASSLFGQGTMNYGYTF. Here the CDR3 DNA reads TGTGCCAGCAGCTTATTTGGTCAGGGGACTATGAACTATGGCTACACCTTC.

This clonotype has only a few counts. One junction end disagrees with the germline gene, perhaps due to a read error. CDR3 sequence (DNA): TGTGCCAGCAAACGGGGCCCGGGAAGCAATCAGCCTCAGCATTTT. Protein product: CASKRGPGSNQPQHF. The chain employs TRBV6-5 and TRBJ1-5; tentatively, D is TRBD1 (5 bases). The CDR3 is made up of 15 amino acids. Per germline, CDR1 MNHEY and CDR2 SVGAGI.

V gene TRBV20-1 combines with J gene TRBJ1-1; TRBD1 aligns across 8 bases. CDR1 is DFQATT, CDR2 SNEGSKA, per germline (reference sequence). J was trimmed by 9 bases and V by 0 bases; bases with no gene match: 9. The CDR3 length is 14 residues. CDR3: CSARDWTGTLKAFF. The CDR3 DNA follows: TGCAGTGCTAGAGACTGGACAGGGACGCTTAAAGCTTTCTTT.

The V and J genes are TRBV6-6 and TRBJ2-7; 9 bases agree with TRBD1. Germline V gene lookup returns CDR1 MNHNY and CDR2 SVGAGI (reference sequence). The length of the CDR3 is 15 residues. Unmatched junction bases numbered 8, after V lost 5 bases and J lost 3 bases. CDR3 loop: CASSEGQGPLYEQYF. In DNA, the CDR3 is TGTGCCAGCAGTGAGGGACAGGGCCCTCTCTACGAGCAGTACTTC.

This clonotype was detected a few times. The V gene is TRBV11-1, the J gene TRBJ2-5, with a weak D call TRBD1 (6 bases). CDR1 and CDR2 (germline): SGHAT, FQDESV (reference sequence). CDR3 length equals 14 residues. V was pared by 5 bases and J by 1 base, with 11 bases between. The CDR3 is CASSPWTVQETQYF. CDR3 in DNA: TGTGCCAGCAGCCCTTGGACAGTCCAAGAGACCCAGTACTTC.

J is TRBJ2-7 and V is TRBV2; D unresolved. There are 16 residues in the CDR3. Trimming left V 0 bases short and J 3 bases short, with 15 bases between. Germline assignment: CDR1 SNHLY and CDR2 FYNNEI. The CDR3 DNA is TGTGCCAGCAGTGAAGCGGTAGTCGTGGATGTCTACGAGCAGTACTTC. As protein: CASSEAVVVDVYEQYF.

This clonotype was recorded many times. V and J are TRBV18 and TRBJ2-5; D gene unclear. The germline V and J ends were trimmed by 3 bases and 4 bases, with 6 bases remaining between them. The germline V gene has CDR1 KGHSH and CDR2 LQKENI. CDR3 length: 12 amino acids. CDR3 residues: CASSPLRETQYF. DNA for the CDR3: TGTGCCAGCTCACCCCTCAGAGAGACCCAGTACTTC.

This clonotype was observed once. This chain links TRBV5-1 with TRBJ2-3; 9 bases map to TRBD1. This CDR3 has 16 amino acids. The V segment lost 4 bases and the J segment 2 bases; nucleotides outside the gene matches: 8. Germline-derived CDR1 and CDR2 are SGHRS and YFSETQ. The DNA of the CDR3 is TGCGCCAGCAGCCGGAGGGACAGGGCAAACACAGATACGCAGTATTTT. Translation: CASSRRDRANTDTQYF.

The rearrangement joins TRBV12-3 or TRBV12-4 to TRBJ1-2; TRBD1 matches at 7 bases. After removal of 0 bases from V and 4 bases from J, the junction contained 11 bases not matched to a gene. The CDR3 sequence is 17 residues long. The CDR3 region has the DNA TGTGCCAGCAGTTTAGCCGGGACAGCGACTTCTCTCTATGGCTACACCTTC. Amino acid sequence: CASSLAGTATSLYGYTF.

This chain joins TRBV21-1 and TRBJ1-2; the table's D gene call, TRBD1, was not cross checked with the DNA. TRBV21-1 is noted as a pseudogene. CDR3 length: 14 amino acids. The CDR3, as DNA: TGTGCCAGCAGCAATAAGGTCACAGGGGGATGCTACACCTTC. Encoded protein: CASSNKVTGGCYTF.

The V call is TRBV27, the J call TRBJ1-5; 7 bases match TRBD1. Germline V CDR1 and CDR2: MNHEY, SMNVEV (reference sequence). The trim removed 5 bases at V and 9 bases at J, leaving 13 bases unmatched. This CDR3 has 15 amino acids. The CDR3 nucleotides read TGTGCCAGCAGTGACCGGGACAGCGCCCTTTGGCCCCAGCATTTT. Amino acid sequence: CASSDRDSALWPQHF.

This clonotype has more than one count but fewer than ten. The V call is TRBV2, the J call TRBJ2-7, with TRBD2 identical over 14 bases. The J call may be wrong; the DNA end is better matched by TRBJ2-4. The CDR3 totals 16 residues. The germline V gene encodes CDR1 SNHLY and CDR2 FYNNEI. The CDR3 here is CASSSRTSGRSDIQYF. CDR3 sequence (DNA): TGTGCCAGCAGTTCTCGGACTAGCGGGAGGAGCGACATTCAGTACTTC.

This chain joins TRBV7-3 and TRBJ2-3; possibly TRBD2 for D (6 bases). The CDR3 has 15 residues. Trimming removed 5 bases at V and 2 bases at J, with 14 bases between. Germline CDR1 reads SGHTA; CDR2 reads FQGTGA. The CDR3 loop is CASSIGSTYTDTQYF. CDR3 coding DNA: TGTGCCAGCAGCATCGGGAGCACCTACACAGATACGCAGTATTTT.

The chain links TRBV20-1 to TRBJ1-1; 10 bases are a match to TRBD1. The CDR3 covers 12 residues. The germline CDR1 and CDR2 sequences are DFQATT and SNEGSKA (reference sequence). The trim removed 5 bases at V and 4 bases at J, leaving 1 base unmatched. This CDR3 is CSAGTGVTEAFF. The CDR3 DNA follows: TGCAGTGCTGGGACAGGGGTCACTGAAGCTTTCTTT.

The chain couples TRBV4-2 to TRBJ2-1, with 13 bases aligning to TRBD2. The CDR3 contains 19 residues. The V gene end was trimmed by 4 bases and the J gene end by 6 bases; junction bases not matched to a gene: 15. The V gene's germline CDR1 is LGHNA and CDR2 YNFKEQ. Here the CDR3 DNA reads TGTGCCAGCAGCCCAAGGGGACTAGCGGGGAGCTCTCCCCGCAATGAGCAGTTCTTC. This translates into CASSPRGLAGSSPRNEQFF.

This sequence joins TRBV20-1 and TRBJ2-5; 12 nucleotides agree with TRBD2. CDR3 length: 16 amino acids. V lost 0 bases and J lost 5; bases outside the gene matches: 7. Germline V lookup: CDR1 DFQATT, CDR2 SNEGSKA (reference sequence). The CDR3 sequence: CSARDPTSGGGETQYF. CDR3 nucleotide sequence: TGCAGTGCTAGAGACCCGACTAGCGGGGGTGGGGAGACCCAGTACTTC.

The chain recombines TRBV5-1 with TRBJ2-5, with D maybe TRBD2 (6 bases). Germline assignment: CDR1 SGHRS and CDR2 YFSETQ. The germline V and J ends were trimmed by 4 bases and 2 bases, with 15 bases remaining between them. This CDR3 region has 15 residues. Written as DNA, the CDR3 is TGCGCCAGCAGCACCCGACTAGGAGCACAAGAGACCCAGTACTTC. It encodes CASSTRLGAQETQYF. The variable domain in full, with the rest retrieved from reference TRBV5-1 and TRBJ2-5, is KAGVTQTPRYLIKTRGQQVTLSCSPISGHRSVSWYQQTPGQGLQFLFEYFSETQRNKGNFPGRFSGRQFSNSRSEMNVSTLELGDSALYLCASSTRLGAQETQYFGPGTRLLVL.